These 9 T cell receptor beta chains originate from one sample sequenced in a study of regulatory T cells in long-lasting Graves disease. The time point denotes: newly diagnosed GD, antithyroid drugs for less than 3 months. Scientists built the TCR library using RNA that was extracted from PBMCs. CDR3-region Arm-PCR and iRepertoire HTBI primers produced the TCR beta libraries. MiXCR was run by TCRdb on the multiplex PCR reads, yielding one entry per CDR3 protein. The data contain under 300,000 distinct CDR3 sequences, 20% to 25% of them singletons. Sequencing was performed on peripheral blood mononuclear cells (PBMCs), taken at new diagnosis, from a patient treated with antithyroid drugs. Every receptor here comes from a female donor with Graves disease.

There are a few counts of this clonotype. The chain carries TRBV29-1 and TRBJ2-2, with D perhaps given as TRBD1 or TRBD2 (5 bases each). Germline values: CDR1 SQVTM, CDR2 ANQGSEA. This CDR3 is built from 11 residues. CDR3 loop: CGGRNTGELFF. In DNA form, the CDR3 reads TGCGGGGGTCGGAACACCGGGGAGCTGTTTTTT.

As for this clonotype: A read error likely explains this, since a far larger clone differs by one base. Given the absence of the conserved phenylalanine or tryptophan at the CDR3 end, a read error is likely. V is TRBV7-3 and J is TRBJ2-3, with 7 bases fitting TRBD2. This CDR3 has 16 residues. V lost 6 bases, J lost 5 bases, and 14 bases stayed unmatched. Germline lookup yields CDR1 SGHTA and CDR2 FQGTGA. DNA of the CDR3: TGTGCCAGCAGTCCCAAGGGACTACCTGAGGGAGATACGCAGTATCTT. This gives the protein CASSPKGLPEGDTQYL.

This clonotype has ten or more counts. The rearrangement joins TRBV6-1 to TRBJ2-3, with 9 bases lining up with TRBD1. The CDR3 is 16 amino acids. CDR1 is MNHNS and CDR2 is SASEGT in the germline V gene. Losses at the gene ends were 6 bases for V and 4 bases for J; bases not matched to a gene: 11. The CDR3 coding sequence is TGTGCCAGCAGAAGACCCGGGACAGGGTCGTCAGATACGCAGTATTTT. This codes for CASRRPGTGSSDTQYF.

The rearrangement joins TRBV7-8 to TRBJ1-1, with D possibly TRBD1 on 6 matching bases. The CDR3 sequence is 15 residues long. Trimming removed 6 bases from V and 10 bases from J, with 24 bases in between. Germline CDR1 and CDR2: SGHVS and FQNEAQ. In nucleotides, the CDR3 is TGTGCCAGCAGTTCCTCCGCGGGGGGGACACAGGTAGCTTTCTTT. Amino acid sequence: CASSSSAGGTQVAFF.

In its sample, this clonotype was seen many times. This chain connects TRBV12-3 or TRBV12-4 to TRBJ2-5; D might be TRBD1 or TRBD2, each matching 5 bases. The CDR3 length is 14 residues. Between the trimmed V and J ends, which lost 4 bases and 9 bases, there was a span of 18 bases. CDR3 sequence (DNA): TGTGCCAGCAGTTCCACGGGACCCTCGGAGGCCCAGTACTTC. It yields the protein CASSSTGPSEAQYF.

This clonotype was found many times. The germline gene is not matched at one end of the junction; a read error may be the cause. CDR3: CASSLFAAAGVNYGYTF. In nucleotides, the CDR3 is TGCGCCAGCAGCTTGTTTGCGGCAGCCGGAGTTAACTATGGCTACACCTTC. The V call is TRBV5-5, the J call TRBJ1-2; no reliable D call. Per germline, CDR1 SGHKS and CDR2 YYEKEE (reference sequence). The CDR3 extends over 17 amino acids.

This clonotype was counted ten times or more. This chain links TRBV20-1 with TRBJ2-1; the match to TRBD2 covers 12 bases. The germline gives CDR1 DFQATT, CDR2 SNEGSKA (reference sequence). With 3 bases clipped from V and 6 bases from J, the junction kept 6 bases outside the gene matches. The CDR3 consists of 15 residues. CDR3 residues: CSARTSGSEVNEQFF. CDR3 sequence (DNA): TGCAGTGCTAGGACTAGCGGGAGCGAGGTCAATGAGCAGTTCTTC.

The chain has TRBV2 and TRBJ2-5; TRBD2 agrees at 7 bases. Per germline, CDR1 SNHLY and CDR2 FYNNEI. The CDR3 is made up of 13 amino acids. Germline trimming cut 3 bases from V and 5 bases from J; bases unmatched to any gene: 3. This CDR3 is CASSEGSGETQYF. The DNA of the CDR3 is TGTGCCAGCAGTGAGGGTAGCGGGGAGACCCAGTACTTC.

This clonotype was counted at least ten times. The chain has TRBV2 and TRBJ2-7; 16 nucleotides match TRBD2. This CDR3 has 15 residues. The germline gives CDR1 SNHLY, CDR2 FYNNEI. J lost 2 bases, V lost 6 bases, and 1 base had no gene match. Here the CDR3 reads CASSGTSGRAYEQYF. The CDR3 coding sequence is TGTGCCAGCAGCGGGACTAGCGGGAGGGCCTACGAGCAGTACTTC.